The 2 T cell receptor beta chains below come from one sample, sequenced in a study of OX40 agonist ivuxolimab in advanced cancers. Clones were sequenced by immunoSEQ multiplex PCR, and TCRdb holds only the in-frame ones, with some missing. The sample includes around 50,000 clones, 75% to 80% of them seen just once. Specimen: CD4+ or CD8+ T cells sorted from blood, collected in a trial of the OX40 agonist ivuxolimab. The source of these receptors is an adult with an advanced solid tumor such as melanoma, head and neck, liver or kidney cancer.

The chain combines TRBV19 with TRBJ2-5; TRBD2 agrees at 7 bases. Germline V gene data show CDR1 as LNHDA and CDR2 as SQIVND (reference sequence). This CDR3 spans 15 amino acids. With 3 bases clipped from V and 2 bases from J, the junction kept 6 bases outside the gene matches. This CDR3 reads CASSIGEAGQETQYF. In nucleotides, the CDR3 is TGTGCCAGTAGTATTGGGGAAGCGGGGCAAGAGACCCAGTACTTC.

A word on this clone: The junction differs from germline at one of its ends, possibly a read error. The sample contains more than one DNA sequence encoding this CDR3. J is TRBJ2-5 and V is TRBV27; 8 nucleotides match TRBD2. This CDR3 has 16 amino acids. Germline-derived CDR1 and CDR2 are MNHEY and SMNVEV (reference sequence). CDR3 region: CASSLTGRGVQETQYF. The CDR3 region has the DNA TGTGCCAGCAGCCTTACGGGGCGGGGGGTCCAAGAGACTCAGTACTTC.